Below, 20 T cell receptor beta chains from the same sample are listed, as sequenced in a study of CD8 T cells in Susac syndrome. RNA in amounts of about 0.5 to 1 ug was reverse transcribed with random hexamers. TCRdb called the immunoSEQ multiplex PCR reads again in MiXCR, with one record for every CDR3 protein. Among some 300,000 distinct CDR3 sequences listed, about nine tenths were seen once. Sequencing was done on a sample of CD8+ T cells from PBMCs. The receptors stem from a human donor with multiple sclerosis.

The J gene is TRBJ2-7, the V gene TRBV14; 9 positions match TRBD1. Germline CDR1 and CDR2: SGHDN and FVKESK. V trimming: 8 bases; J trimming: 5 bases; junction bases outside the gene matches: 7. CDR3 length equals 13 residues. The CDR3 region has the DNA TGTGCCAGCTCCGGGACAGGGAAGCACGAGCAGTACTTC. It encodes CASSGTGKHEQYF. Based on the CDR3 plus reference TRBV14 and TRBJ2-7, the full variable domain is EAGVTQFPSHSVIEKGQTVTLRCDPISGHDNLYWYRRVMGKEIKFLLHFVKESKQDESGMPNNRFLAERTGGTYSTLKVQPAELEDSGVYFCASSGTGKHEQYFGPGTRLTVT.

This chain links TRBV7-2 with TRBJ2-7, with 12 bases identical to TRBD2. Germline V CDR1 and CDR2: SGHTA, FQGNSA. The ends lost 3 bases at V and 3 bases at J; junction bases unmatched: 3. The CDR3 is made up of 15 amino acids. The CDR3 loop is CASSFRTSGIYEQYF. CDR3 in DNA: TGTGCCAGCAGCTTCAGGACTAGCGGGATCTACGAGCAGTACTTC.

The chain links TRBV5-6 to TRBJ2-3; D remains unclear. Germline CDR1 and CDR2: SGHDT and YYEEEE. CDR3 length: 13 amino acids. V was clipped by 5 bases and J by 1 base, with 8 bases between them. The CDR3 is CASSPPRTDTQYF. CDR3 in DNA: TGTGCCAGCAGTCCCCCTCGCACAGATACGCAGTATTTT. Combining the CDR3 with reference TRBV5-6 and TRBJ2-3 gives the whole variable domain DAGVTQSPTHLIKTRGQQVTLRCSPKSGHDTVSWYQQALGQGPQFIFQYYEEEERQRGNFPDRFSGHQFPNYSSELNVNALLLGDSALYLCASSPPRTDTQYFGPGTRLTVL.

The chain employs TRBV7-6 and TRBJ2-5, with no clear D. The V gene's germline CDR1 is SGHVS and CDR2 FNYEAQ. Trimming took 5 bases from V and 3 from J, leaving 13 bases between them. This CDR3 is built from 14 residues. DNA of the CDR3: TGTGCCAGCAGCCTCGAGGCCCATAAAGAGACCCAGTACTTC. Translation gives CASSLEAHKETQYF.

CDR3 residues: CASSPYDRPTYEQYF. The DNA for the CDR3 is TGCGCCAGCAGCCCCTACGACAGGCCCACCTACGAGCAGTACTTC. This rearrangement joins TRBV5-1 to TRBJ2-7; the D gene is possibly TRBD1 (6 bases). The CDR3 runs 15 residues. Germline V lookup: CDR1 SGHRS, CDR2 YFSETQ. Trimming cost V 4 bases and J 2 bases, with 16 bases left between them.

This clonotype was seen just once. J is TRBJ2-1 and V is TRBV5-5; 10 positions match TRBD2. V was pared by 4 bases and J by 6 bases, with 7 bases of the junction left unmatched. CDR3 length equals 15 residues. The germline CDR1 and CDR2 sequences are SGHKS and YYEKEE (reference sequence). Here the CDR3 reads CASSRAGGLGNEQFF. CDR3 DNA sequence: TGTGCCAGCAGCAGAGCGGGAGGGCTGGGCAATGAGCAGTTCTTC.

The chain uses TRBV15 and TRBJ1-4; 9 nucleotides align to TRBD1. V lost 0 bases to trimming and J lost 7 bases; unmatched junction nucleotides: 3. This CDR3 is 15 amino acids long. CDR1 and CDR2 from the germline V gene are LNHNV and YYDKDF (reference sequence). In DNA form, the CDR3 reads TGTGCCACCAGCAGAGAGGGACAGGGCGCTGAAAAACTGTTTTTT. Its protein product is CATSREGQGAEKLFF.

CDR3 amino acids: CASSLVMVNTEAFF. CDR3 nucleotides: TGTGCCAGCAGCTTAGTCATGGTGAACACTGAAGCTTTCTTT. The chain carries TRBV7-9 and TRBJ1-1; D is ambiguous. There are 14 residues in the CDR3. Germline loops: CDR1 SEHNR, CDR2 FQNEAQ (reference sequence). Trimming removed 1 base at V and 0 bases at J, with 6 bases between.

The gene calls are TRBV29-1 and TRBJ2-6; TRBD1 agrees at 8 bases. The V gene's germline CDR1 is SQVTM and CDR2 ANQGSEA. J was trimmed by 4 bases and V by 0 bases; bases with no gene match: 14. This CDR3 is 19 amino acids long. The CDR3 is CSVEDFGTGNSLGANVLTF. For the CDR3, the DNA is TGCAGCGTTGAAGATTTCGGGACAGGCAACTCTCTGGGGGCCAACGTCCTGACTTTC.

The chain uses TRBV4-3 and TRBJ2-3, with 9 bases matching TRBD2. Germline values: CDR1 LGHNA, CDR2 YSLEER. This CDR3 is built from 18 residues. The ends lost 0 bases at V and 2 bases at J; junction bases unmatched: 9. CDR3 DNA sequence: TGCGCCAGCAGCCAAGAACCTTCAGCGGGAGGCCACACAGATACGCAGTATTTT. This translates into CASSQEPSAGGHTDTQYF.

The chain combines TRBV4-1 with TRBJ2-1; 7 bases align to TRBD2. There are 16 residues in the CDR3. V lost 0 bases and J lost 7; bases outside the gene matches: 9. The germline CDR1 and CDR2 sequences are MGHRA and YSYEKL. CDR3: CASSQEGAGTGNEQFF. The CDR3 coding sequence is TGCGCCAGCAGCCAAGAAGGAGCGGGAACTGGGAATGAGCAGTTCTTC.

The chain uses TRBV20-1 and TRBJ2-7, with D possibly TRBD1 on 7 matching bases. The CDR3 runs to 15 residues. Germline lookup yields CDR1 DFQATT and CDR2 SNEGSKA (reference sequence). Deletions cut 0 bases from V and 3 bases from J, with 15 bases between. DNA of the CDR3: TGCAGTGCTAGAGATATTGGGCAGGGGGGCTACGAGCAGTACTTC. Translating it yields CSARDIGQGGYEQYF.

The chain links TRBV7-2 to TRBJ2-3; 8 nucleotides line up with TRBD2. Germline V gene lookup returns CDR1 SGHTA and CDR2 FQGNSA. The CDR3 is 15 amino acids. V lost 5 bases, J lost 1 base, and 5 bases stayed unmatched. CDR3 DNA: TGTGCCAGCAGCCACACGACTAGCGGCACAGATACGCAGTATTTT. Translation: CASSHTTSGTDTQYF.

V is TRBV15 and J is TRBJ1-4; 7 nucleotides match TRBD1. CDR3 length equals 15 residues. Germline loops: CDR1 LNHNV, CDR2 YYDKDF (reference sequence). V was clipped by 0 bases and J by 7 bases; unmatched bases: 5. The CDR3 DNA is TGTGCCACCAGCAGAGATGGGACAGCGGGTGAAAAACTGTTTTTT. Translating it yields CATSRDGTAGEKLFF. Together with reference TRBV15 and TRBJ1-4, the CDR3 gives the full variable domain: DAMVIQNPRYQVTQFGKPVTLSCSQTLNHNVMYWYQQKSSQAPKLLFHYYDKDFNNEADTPDNFQSRRPNTSFCFLDIRSPGLGDTAMYLCATSRDGTAGEKLFFGSGTQLSVL.

This chain's CDR3 is CASREGGGQETQYF. DNA for the CDR3: TGTGCCAGCAGAGAGGGCGGGGGCCAAGAGACCCAGTACTTC. This sequence joins TRBV7-9 and TRBJ2-5; 7 nucleotides agree with TRBD2. The CDR3 runs 14 residues. Germline V gene data show CDR1 as SEHNR and CDR2 as FQNEAQ (reference sequence). V gave up 6 bases and J gave up 1 base; unmatched junction bases: 5.

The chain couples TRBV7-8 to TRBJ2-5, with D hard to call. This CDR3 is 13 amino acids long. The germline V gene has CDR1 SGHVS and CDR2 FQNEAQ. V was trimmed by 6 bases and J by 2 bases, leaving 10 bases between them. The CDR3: CASSRRSQETQYF. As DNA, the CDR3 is TGTGCCAGCAGTAGGCGAAGTCAAGAGACCCAGTACTTC.

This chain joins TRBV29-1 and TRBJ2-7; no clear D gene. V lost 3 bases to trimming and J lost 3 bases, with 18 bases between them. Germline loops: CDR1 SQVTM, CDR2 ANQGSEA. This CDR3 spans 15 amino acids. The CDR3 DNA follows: TGCAGCGTTGAGTCCGTTGCGCAGTCCGACTACGAGCAGTACTTC. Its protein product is CSVESVAQSDYEQYF.

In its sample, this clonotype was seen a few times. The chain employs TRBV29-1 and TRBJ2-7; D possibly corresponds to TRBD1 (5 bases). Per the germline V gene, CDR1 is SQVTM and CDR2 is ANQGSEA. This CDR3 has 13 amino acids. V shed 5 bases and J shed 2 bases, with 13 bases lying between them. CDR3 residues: CSVRSGSAYEQYF. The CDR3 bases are TGCAGCGTTCGATCAGGGTCCGCCTACGAGCAGTACTTC.

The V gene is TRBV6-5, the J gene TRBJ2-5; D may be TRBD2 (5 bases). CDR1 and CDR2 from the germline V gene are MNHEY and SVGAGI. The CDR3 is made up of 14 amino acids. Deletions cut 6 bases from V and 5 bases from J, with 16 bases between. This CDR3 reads CASRGGNLGETQYF. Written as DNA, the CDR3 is TGTGCCAGCAGAGGAGGAAATTTAGGGGAGACCCAGTACTTC.

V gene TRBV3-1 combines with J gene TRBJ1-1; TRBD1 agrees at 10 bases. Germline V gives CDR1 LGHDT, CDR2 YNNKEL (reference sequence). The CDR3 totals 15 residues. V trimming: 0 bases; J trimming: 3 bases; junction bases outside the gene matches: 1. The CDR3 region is CASSQDGTGDTEAFF. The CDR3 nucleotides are TGTGCCAGCAGCCAAGATGGGACAGGGGACACTGAAGCTTTCTTT.